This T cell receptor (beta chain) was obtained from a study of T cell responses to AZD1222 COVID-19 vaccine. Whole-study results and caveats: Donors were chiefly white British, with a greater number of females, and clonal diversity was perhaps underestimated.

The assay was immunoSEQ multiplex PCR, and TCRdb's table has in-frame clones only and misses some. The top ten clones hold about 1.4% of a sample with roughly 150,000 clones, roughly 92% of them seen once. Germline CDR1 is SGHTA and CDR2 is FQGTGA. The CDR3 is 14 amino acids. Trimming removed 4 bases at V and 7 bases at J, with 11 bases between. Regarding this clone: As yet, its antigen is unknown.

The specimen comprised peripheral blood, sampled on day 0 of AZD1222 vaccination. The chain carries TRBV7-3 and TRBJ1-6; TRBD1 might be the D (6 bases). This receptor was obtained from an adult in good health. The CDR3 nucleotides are TGTGCCAGCAGCTCCCAGGGGTACAATTCACCCCTCCACTTT. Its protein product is CASSSQGYNSPLHF.